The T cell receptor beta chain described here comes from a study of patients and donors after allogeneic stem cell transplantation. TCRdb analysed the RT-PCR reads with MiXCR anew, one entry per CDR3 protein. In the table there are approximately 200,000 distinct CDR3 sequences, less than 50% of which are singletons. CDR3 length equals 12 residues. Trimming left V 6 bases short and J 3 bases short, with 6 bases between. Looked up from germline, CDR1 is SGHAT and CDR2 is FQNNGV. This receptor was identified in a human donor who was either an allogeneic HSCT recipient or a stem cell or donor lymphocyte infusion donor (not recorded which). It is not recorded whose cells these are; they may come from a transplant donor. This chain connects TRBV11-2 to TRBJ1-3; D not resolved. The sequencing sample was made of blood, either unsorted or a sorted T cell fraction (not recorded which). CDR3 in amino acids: CASSRHGNTIYF. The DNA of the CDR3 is TGTGCCAGCAGTCGCCATGGAAACACCATATATTTT.